Given below is one T cell receptor (beta chain) in context. These data come from a study of T cell responses to AZD1222 COVID-19 vaccine. Trimming removed 5 bases at V and 6 bases at J, with 7 bases between. The CDR3 extends over 12 amino acids. Germline loops: CDR1 SGHTA, CDR2 FQGTGA. Libraries were prepared by immunoSEQ multiplex PCR; TCRdb keeps only in-frame clonotypes and omits some of them. The sample records about 84,000 clones, around 85% being singletons. The receptor comes from an adult who received the AZD1222 COVID-19 vaccine. The source was peripheral blood, collected 28 days after the second AZD1222 dose. The chain employs TRBV7-3 and TRBJ2-2; D is unresolved. This CDR3 is CASSPHSGELFF. The CDR3 DNA follows: TGTGCCAGCAGCCCCCATTCCGGGGAGCTGTTTTTT.